The present entry profiles one T cell receptor (beta chain) with its context. Described treatment: about 20 received Ad26.COV2.S at low or high dose, single or two shots; 5 received placebo; per-sample allocation not given. At day 63 after the first vaccine or placebo injection, samples were drawn. The donor's status was that of an adult aged 18-55 years in Boston. The CDR3 has 17 residues. Per the germline V gene, CDR1 is MGHRA and CDR2 is YSYEKL. V was clipped by 0 bases and J by 10 bases; unmatched bases: 12. The entry originates in a study of Ad26.COV2.S vaccination and SARS-CoV-2 variants. Clones were sequenced by immunoSEQ multiplex PCR, and TCRdb holds only the in-frame ones, with some missing. The sample consists of over 400,000 clones, 92% of them appearing once.

This specimen was peripheral blood, taken in a trial of Ad26.COV2.S vaccine versus placebo. The V and J genes are TRBV4-1 and TRBJ2-4; 10 bases agree with TRBD2. The sequence came from a person aged 18-65 years who received the Ad26.COV2.S COVID-19 vaccine or a placebo. The CDR3 coding sequence is TGCGCCAGCAGCCAAGATCCAAGCGGGGGGGCCGAGAGTATTCAGTACTTC. This encodes CASSQDPSGGAESIQYF.